A single sample gave rise to the 17 T cell receptor beta chains below, sequenced in a study of blood T cell repertoires in COVID-19. TCRdb's table, derived via immunoSEQ multiplex PCR, lists solely in-frame clones and lacks some. This repertoire shows roughly 250,000 clones, approximately 90% found once; its top ten account for roughly 0.8%. Sequences were obtained from peripheral blood. Source of these receptors: a man aged 30 to 39 with acute or convalescent COVID-19.

The V and J genes are TRBV18 and TRBJ2-5, with 11 nucleotides matching TRBD1. V shed 3 bases and J 3 bases; nucleotides not matched to a gene: 3. CDR1 and CDR2 (germline): KGHSH, LQKENI. The CDR3 is made up of 15 amino acids. In nucleotides, the CDR3 is TGTGCCAGCTCACCGGGACAGGGGGTTAAAGAGACCCAGTACTTC. As protein: CASSPGQGVKETQYF.

J is TRBJ2-2 and V is TRBV11-2; 7 bases align to TRBD2. Unmatched junction bases numbered 3, after V lost 5 bases and J lost 12 bases. The germline V gene encodes CDR1 SGHAT and CDR2 FQNNGV. The CDR3 loop spans 11 amino acids. CDR3 loop: CASSLGGKLFF. CDR3 bases: TGTGCCAGCAGCCTGGGGGGGAAGCTGTTTTTT.

This clone appeared once. The J gene is TRBJ2-2, the V gene TRBV21-1; the table gives TRBD2 as D, unverified against the DNA. TRBV21-1 is labeled a pseudogene. This CDR3 is 20 amino acids long. The CDR3 loop reads CASSKNGLAGSSGRAGELFF. The CDR3 DNA is TGTGCCAGCAGCAAAAACGGACTAGCGGGAAGTTCCGGGCGCGCCGGGGAGCTGTTTTTT.

This clone has a handful of counts. The chain carries TRBV30 and TRBJ1-2; D call uncertain. Between the trimmed V and J ends, which lost 6 bases and 3 bases, there was a span of 23 bases. Germline lookup yields CDR1 GTSNPN and CDR2 SVGIG (reference sequence). This CDR3 spans 16 amino acids. CDR3 DNA sequence: TGTGCCTGTGTACCGGGAGAGAAAATAAGTTACTATGGCTACACCTTC. It codes for CACVPGEKISYYGYTF.

The CDR3 bases are TGCAGCGTTGAAGCCCAACTAGCGCCGAAGGTGGCCCAGTACTTC. Protein sequence: CSVEAQLAPKVAQYF. The chain couples TRBV29-1 to TRBJ2-5, with 7 positions matching TRBD2. The CDR3 is 15 residues long. The germline CDR1 and CDR2 sequences are SQVTM and ANQGSEA. J lost 9 bases, V lost 1 base, and 14 bases had no gene match.

This chain links TRBV12-3 or TRBV12-4 with TRBJ2-7; 11 nucleotides line up with TRBD1. This CDR3 is built from 13 residues. V was clipped by 4 bases and J by 6 bases; unmatched bases: 2. The CDR3 is CASSWDRGGEQYF. CDR3 DNA sequence: TGTGCCAGCAGTTGGGACAGGGGGGGCGAGCAGTACTTC.

The chain links TRBV6-1 to TRBJ2-7, with unresolved D. The V end lost 4 bases, the J end lost 3 bases, and 19 bases lay between the germline ends. Germline-derived CDR1 and CDR2 are MNHNS and SASEGT. The CDR3 length is 16 residues. CDR3 sequence (DNA): TGTGCCAGCAGTGCGTACGCTAGAGGTCTTGACTACGAGCAGTACTTC. Translation: CASSAYARGLDYEQYF.

The chain is built from TRBV7-9 and TRBJ1-2; a weak D match, TRBD1 (5 bases). The germline gives CDR1 SEHNR, CDR2 FQNEAQ (reference sequence). The CDR3 sequence is 12 residues long. V lost 5 bases and J lost 7, with 11 bases in between. CDR3 nucleotide sequence: TGTGCCAGCAGCCGGGACTACTTTGGCTACACCTTC. Its translation is CASSRDYFGYTF.

The chain has TRBV5-6 and TRBJ2-1, with 10 bases identical to TRBD2. Per germline, CDR1 SGHDT and CDR2 YYEEEE. The CDR3 spans 19 residues. V was clipped by 4 bases and J by 0 bases; unmatched bases: 13. CDR3 in amino acids: CASSPFGLAGVSSYNEQFF. CDR3 coding DNA: TGTGCCAGCAGCCCATTTGGGCTAGCGGGGGTAAGCTCCTACAATGAGCAGTTCTTC.

The CDR3 region is CASSLEVTGGLYEQYF. CDR3 coding DNA: TGTGCCAGCAGCTTGGAGGTGACAGGGGGACTCTACGAGCAGTACTTC. V gene TRBV5-6 combines with J gene TRBJ2-7; 9 bases agree with TRBD1. There are 16 residues in the CDR3. CDR1 is SGHDT, CDR2 YYEEEE, per germline. V was pared by 0 bases and J by 3 bases, with 7 bases of the junction left unmatched.

The chain uses TRBV4-1 and TRBJ2-3; no clear D. The germline CDR1 and CDR2 sequences are MGHRA and YSYEKL. With 1 base removed from V and 0 bases from J, the gap between germline ends came to 11 bases. The CDR3 is 16 residues long. The CDR3 loop is CASSQGPSRSTDTQYF. The CDR3, as DNA: TGCGCCAGCAGCCAAGGACCCTCCAGGAGCACAGATACGCAGTATTTT.

Remarks on this clone: Distinct nucleotide sequences in the sample also encode this CDR3. For the CDR3, the DNA is TGTGCCAGCAGCCCTCAGGGTAACACTGAAGCTTTCTTT. Translating gives CASSPQGNTEAFF. The gene calls are TRBV7-3 and TRBJ1-1; TRBD1 might be the D (5 bases). CDR1 and CDR2 from the germline V gene are SGHTA and FQGTGA. Trimming shortened V by 5 bases and J by 2 bases, and 9 bases separated the two germline ends. The CDR3 covers 13 residues. The full variable domain, with the rest looked up from reference TRBV7-3 and TRBJ1-1, is GAGVSQTPSNKVTEKGKYVELRCDPISGHTALYWYRQSLGQGPEFLIYFQGTGAADDSGLPNDRFFAVRPEGSVSTLKIQRTERGDSAVYLCASSPQGNTEAFFGQGTRLTVV.

The V and J genes are TRBV5-1 and TRBJ1-6; D gene uncertain. The CDR3 runs to 17 residues. Germline V gene lookup returns CDR1 SGHRS and CDR2 YFSETQ. Between the trimmed V and J ends, which lost 3 bases and 0 bases, there was a span of 13 bases. CDR3 nucleotide sequence: TGCGCCAGCAGCTCGGAGGGAGGGAGCTCCTATAATTCACCCCTCCACTTT. Translating gives CASSSEGGSSYNSPLHF.

This clone was seen once. This chain joins TRBV6-5 and TRBJ1-5; D perhaps matches TRBD1 (5 bases). The length of the CDR3 is 15 residues. Germline loops: CDR1 MNHEY, CDR2 SVGAGI. Trimming cost V 7 bases and J 1 base, with 14 bases left between them. CDR3 nucleotide sequence: TGTGCCAGCACTTCCCGGGGGAAGAGCAATCAGCCCCAGCATTTT. Translation: CASTSRGKSNQPQHF.

In this sample, this clone turned up a few times. This rearrangement joins TRBV7-3 to TRBJ2-2; 7 bases match TRBD2. Germline CDR1 is SGHTA and CDR2 is FQGTGA. Trimming cost V 4 bases and J 1 base; bases outside gene matches: 6. CDR3 length: 16 amino acids. The CDR3 DNA sequence: TGTGCCAGCAGCTGGGGCCTAGCGGTGAACACCGGGGAGCTGTTTTTT. It yields the protein CASSWGLAVNTGELFF.

The chain is built from TRBV27 and TRBJ2-5, with D unclear. This CDR3 region has 11 residues. The germline gives CDR1 MNHEY, CDR2 SMNVEV (reference sequence). Trimming took off 4 bases at V and 4 bases at J, with 4 bases between the two ends. The CDR3 loop reads CASSSRETQYF. CDR3 nucleotide sequence: TGTGCCAGCAGTTCTCGAGAGACCCAGTACTTC.

The chain employs TRBV28 and TRBJ2-3; 7 positions match TRBD1. Germline trimming cut 6 bases from V and 5 bases from J; bases unmatched to any gene: 8. The CDR3 has 14 residues. The germline V gene has CDR1 MDHEN and CDR2 SYDVKM. CDR3 sequence: CASSPDRVQDTQYF. DNA of the CDR3: TGTGCCAGCAGCCCCGACAGGGTACAAGATACGCAGTATTTT.